This T cell receptor (beta chain) originates from a study of T-cell reconstitution after alpha-beta-depleted transplantation in children (TCRdb year 2016). Broadly, across the study: T-cell immune reconstitution after TCRalphabeta/CD19-depleted allogeneic hematopoietic cell transplantation in children was quantitatively tracked in the study by means of TCR repertoire profiling.

The paper's findings and limits, for the study overall: Hyperexpanded clone frequencies declined over subsequent months; after one year, T-cell counts and TCRbeta diversity were mostly attributed to newly produced T cells. In some patients, the high TCRbeta diversity seen at day 60 was put down to recipient T cells and intrathymic progenitors that had survived conditioning. Apparently early alphabetaT-cell count recovery about two months after transplant reportedly relied on only several hundred rapidly expanded clones derived from non-depleted graft cells.

This clonotype was counted at least ten times. Its antigen remains unidentified. No much larger clone is present one base from it, and per-base qualities are unavailable. The treatment or condition tag for this specimen amounts to: allogeneic hematopoietic cell transplantation with graft depleted of TCRalphabeta T cells and CD19 B cells. Transplant recipients were children who received TCRalphabeta/CD19-depleted allogeneic hematopoietic cell grafts. From the cysteine through the phenylalanine, the CDR3 covers 15 amino acids. The DNA shown is the 45-base CDR3, in frame from base 1. V and J lose 0 bases and 2 bases, and a span of 10 bases separates them. In the germline V gene, CDR1 corresponds to SNHLY and CDR2 to FYNNEI. Libraries were prepared through PCR. Sequencer: Illumina HiSeq 2500. Molecular barcoding was employed in the preparation of TCR libraries, with unique molecular identifiers being used to normalize TCRbeta repertoire quantification. Clones were called with MiXCR by TCRdb after fastp trimmed the public reads at Q25, and only in-frame beta chains were retained. Every CDR3 protein is listed once, alongside the most common genes and DNA of its rows. The sample table holds around 120,000 distinct CDR3 sequences, of which around 23% were seen once. The ten biggest clones cover about 11% of the sample.

Sequenced material: PBMCs, mostly from graft donor cells, taken 180 days after TCRalphabeta/CD19-depleted stem cell transplant. The clonotype originates from a male patient between 2 and 10 years old who had a stem cell transplant for chronic granulomatous disease, so the T cells may come from the graft donor. The chain couples TRBV2 to TRBJ2-5; the D gene is perhaps TRBD1, from 6 matching bases. The CDR3 sequence is CASSEALRGQETQYF. The bases read TGTGCCAGCAGTGAAGCATTGAGGGGGCAAGAGACCCAGTACTTC.